This T cell receptor (beta chain) was obtained from a study of early T cells in non-severe SARS-CoV-2 infection. Study-level background: The authors sequenced bulk RNA from unsorted whole blood, leaving chains unpaired.

This clonotype was seen only a few times. Its antigen is as yet unknown. Attachment of unique molecular identifiers was made to individual cDNA molecules. One entry per CDR3 protein, called by TCRdb with MiXCR from the 5' RACE reads. Counted here are 43,000 or so distinct CDR3 sequences, under 7.5% occurring once; the ten biggest clones make up around 7.9%. Study results and caveats: Anti-spike CD8 specificities were favored by VDJdb matching, whose results missed private and CD4 specificities.

This CDR3 region has 16 residues. J gave up 2 bases and V 4 bases, and 7 bases lay outside the gene matches. Germline loops: CDR1 MNHNY, CDR2 SVGAGI (reference sequence). Material: whole blood. The chain combines TRBV6-6 with TRBJ2-1, with 8 positions matching TRBD2. The clonotype was recovered from an adult who was a healthcare worker with PCR-confirmed SARS-CoV-2 infection or an uninfected control (not recorded which). CDR3 DNA sequence: TGTGCCAGCAGTTCTGACCGCGGGGGGACCTACAATGAGCAGTTCTTC. As protein: CASSSDRGGTYNEQFF.